These 31 T cell receptor beta chains originate from one sample sequenced in a study of T cell responses to AZD1222 COVID-19 vaccine. The repertoire was sequenced with immunoSEQ multiplex PCR; TCRdb's copy has only in-frame clones and lacks some. Counted here are approximately 110,000 clones, roughly 89% occurring once; the ten biggest clones make up 35% to 50%. Sequenced material: peripheral blood, taken 28 days after the second AZD1222 dose. These receptors originate from an adult who received the AZD1222 COVID-19 vaccine.

The chain employs TRBV19 and TRBJ2-7, with D perhaps TRBD1 (6 bases). The CDR3 consists of 15 residues. V gave up 1 base and J gave up 1 base, with 11 bases separating them. Germline values: CDR1 LNHDA, CDR2 SQIVND (reference sequence). CDR3 loop: CASSIGGRGSYEQYF. For the CDR3, the DNA is TGTGCCAGTAGTATAGGAGGCAGGGGTTCCTACGAGCAGTACTTC.

The sample holds a few counts of this clone. The V call is TRBV5-4, the J call TRBJ2-7; TRBD1 agrees at 7 bases. Germline assignment: CDR1 SGHNT and CDR2 YYREEE (reference sequence). J lost 6 bases, V lost 3 bases, and 9 bases had no gene match. CDR3 length: 14 amino acids. CDR3 sequence (DNA): TGTGCCAGCAGCTGGGACAGAGGAGTAGTCGAGCAGTACTTC. It translates to CASSWDRGVVEQYF.

J is TRBJ1-6 and V is TRBV7-9, with TRBD1 as a possible D gene (6 bases). The ends were cut back, 5 bases at V and 7 bases at J, with 12 bases in the middle. CDR1 is SEHNR and CDR2 is FQNEAQ in the germline V gene (reference sequence). The CDR3 loop spans 14 amino acids. CDR3: CASSLRQANSPLHF. The CDR3 region has the DNA TGTGCCAGCAGCCTAAGACAGGCGAATTCACCCCTCCACTTT. Full variable domain (missing parts from reference TRBV7-9 and TRBJ1-6): DTGVSQNPRHKITKRGQNVTFRCDPISEHNRLYWYRQTLGQGPEFLTYFQNEAQLEKSRLLSDRFSAERPKGSFSTLEIQRTEQGDSAMYLCASSLRQANSPLHFGNGTRLTVT.

This chain connects TRBV28 to TRBJ2-5; either TRBD1 or TRBD2 may fit D (5 bases each). V was pared by 6 bases and J by 1 base, with 12 bases between. The CDR3 length is 14 residues. The germline V gene has CDR1 MDHEN and CDR2 SYDVKM. DNA of the CDR3: TGTGCCAGCAGAACGGGACGTCTCCAAGAGACCCAGTACTTC. Translating it yields CASRTGRLQETQYF.

The gene calls are TRBV7-3 and TRBJ2-2; maybe TRBD1 (6 bases). Deletions cut 2 bases from V and 1 base from J, with 14 bases between. Germline-derived CDR1 and CDR2 are SGHTA and FQGTGA. This CDR3 has 17 amino acids. The chain's CDR3 is CASSLGAPTGNTGELFF. DNA for the CDR3: TGTGCCAGCAGCTTAGGGGCCCCGACAGGGAACACCGGGGAGCTGTTTTTT. Variable domain in full (rest from reference TRBV7-3 and TRBJ2-2): GAGVSQTPSNKVTEKGKYVELRCDPISGHTALYWYRQSLGQGPEFLIYFQGTGAADDSGLPNDRFFAVRPEGSVSTLKIQRTERGDSAVYLCASSLGAPTGNTGELFFGEGSRLTVL.

The V call is TRBV20-1, the J call TRBJ2-1, with D hard to call. Germline CDR1 is DFQATT and CDR2 is SNEGSKA (reference sequence). Trimming stripped 6 bases from V and 9 bases from J, with 12 bases between. The CDR3 totals 11 residues. CDR3 DNA sequence: TGCAGTGCCCGATTAGTTCCTGAGCAGTTCTTC. It translates to CSARLVPEQFF.

CDR3 sequence reads: CASGGLAGTGELFF. The CDR3 region has the DNA TGTGCCAGCGGGGGACTAGCGGGCACCGGGGAGCTGTTTTTT. The rearrangement joins TRBV27 to TRBJ2-2, with 12 bases identical to TRBD2. The CDR3 is made up of 14 amino acids. Germline assignment: CDR1 MNHEY and CDR2 SMNVEV (reference sequence). The V segment lost 8 bases and the J segment 4 bases; nucleotides outside the gene matches: 2.

This clone was seen only once. The chain couples TRBV28 to TRBJ1-5; 8 nucleotides agree with TRBD1. This CDR3 is built from 17 residues. The V and J ends lost 3 bases and 5 bases, in that order; junction bases with no gene match: 12. CDR1 MDHEN and CDR2 SYDVKM come from the germline V gene. CDR3 protein: CASSLLGGQGGDQPQHF. For the CDR3, the DNA is TGTGCCAGCAGTTTGTTAGGCGGACAGGGAGGTGATCAGCCCCAGCATTTT.

V and J are TRBV28 and TRBJ2-7, with D perhaps matching TRBD2 (7 bases). V lost 5 bases to trimming and J lost 4 bases, with 12 bases between them. The CDR3 contains 13 residues. CDR1 MDHEN and CDR2 SYDVKM come from the germline V gene. The CDR3 region has the DNA TGTGCCAGCAGTATCCGGGGGGCTTACGAGCAGTACTTC. This codes for CASSIRGAYEQYF.

This chain connects TRBV12-3 or TRBV12-4 to TRBJ1-2; unclear D gene. This CDR3 is built from 13 residues. V lost 2 bases and J lost 3, with 7 bases in between. The CDR3 loop is CASSLLIHYGYTF. DNA of the CDR3: TGTGCCAGCAGTTTACTTATTCACTATGGCTACACCTTC.

The chain uses TRBV28 and TRBJ1-2, with D maybe TRBD1 (5 bases). Trimming took 10 bases from V and 8 from J, leaving 26 bases between them. This CDR3 is built from 15 residues. Germline-derived CDR1 and CDR2 are MDHEN and SYDVKM. The CDR3 DNA follows: TGTGCCACCCTCGATGGGGGTCTTCAAAAAATAGGCTACACCTTC. Its protein product is CATLDGGLQKIGYTF.

The CDR3 sequence is CASSVAPGVGSPLHF. The CDR3 nucleotides read TGTGCCAGCAGCGTAGCTCCGGGAGTAGGATCACCCCTCCACTTT. The rearrangement links TRBV9 to TRBJ1-6; no clear D. CDR3 length: 15 residues. In germline, CDR1 is SGDLS, CDR2 YYNGEE. Between the trimmed V and J ends, which lost 0 bases and 10 bases, there was a span of 14 bases.

DNA for the CDR3: TGTGCCAGCAGTTACTCGAGCGGGATAGGAAACACCATATATTTT. Amino acids: CASSYSSGIGNTIYF. The chain uses TRBV6-5 and TRBJ1-3; no clear D gene. Trimming left V 0 bases short and J 4 bases short, with 10 bases between. Looked up from germline, CDR1 is MNHEY and CDR2 is SVGAGI. This CDR3 is 15 amino acids long.

The genes are TRBV27 and TRBJ2-1; 7 bases fit TRBD1. Germline CDR1 is MNHEY and CDR2 is SMNVEV (reference sequence). The CDR3 has 15 amino acids. Trimming removed 6 bases from V and 1 base from J; junction bases left unmatched: 6. The CDR3 DNA is TGTGCCAGCAGGTTCGGGGACAGTTCCTACAATGAGCAGTTCTTC. Translation gives CASRFGDSSYNEQFF.

CDR3 coding DNA: TGTGCCAGCAGCCAAGTGAACTTATTCTCCTACAATGAGCAGTTCTTC. Translating gives CASSQVNLFSYNEQFF. The chain employs TRBV14 and TRBJ2-1; D is unclear. The V end lost 1 base, the J end lost 0 bases, and 10 bases lay between the germline ends. Germline V gives CDR1 SGHDN, CDR2 FVKESK. This CDR3 contains 16 residues. The full variable domain, its missing parts supplied by reference TRBV14 and TRBJ2-1, is EAGVTQFPSHSVIEKGQTVTLRCDPISGHDNLYWYRRVMGKEIKFLLHFVKESKQDESGMPNNRFLAERTGGTYSTLKVQPAELEDSGVYFCASSQVNLFSYNEQFFGPGTRLTVL.

The CDR3 sequence is CASRHGGRADEQYF. The CDR3 DNA reads as TGTGCCAGCAGGCATGGGGGCAGGGCGGACGAGCAGTACTTC. The rearrangement uses TRBV5-6 and TRBJ2-7, with D possibly matching TRBD1 (6 bases). The CDR3 length is 14 residues. The ends were cut back, 5 bases at V and 5 bases at J, with 17 bases in the middle. Germline-derived CDR1 and CDR2 are SGHDT and YYEEEE.

J is TRBJ2-5 and V is TRBV18; 7 bases match TRBD1. The germline gives CDR1 KGHSH, CDR2 LQKENI. Trimming at V came to 2 bases and at J to 2 bases, leaving 5 bases not matched to a gene. The CDR3 has 15 amino acids. The CDR3 here is CASSPGPRGQETQYF. The CDR3 DNA follows: TGTGCCAGCTCACCAGGACCCAGGGGGCAAGAGACCCAGTACTTC. The entire variable domain, with the rest obtained from reference TRBV18 and TRBJ2-5, is as follows: NAGVMQNPRHLVRRRGQEARLRCSPMKGHSHVYWYRQLPEEGLKFMVYLQKENIIDESGMPKERFSAEFPKEGPSILRIQQVVRGDSAAYFCASSPGPRGQETQYFGPGTRLLVL.

The genes are TRBV28 and TRBJ1-1; 7 bases are shared with TRBD1. Germline CDR1 and CDR2: MDHEN and SYDVKM. The CDR3 loop spans 13 amino acids. Trimming removed 8 bases from V and 4 bases from J; junction bases left unmatched: 7. CDR3 nucleotide sequence: TGTGCCAGCGGCCGGGACAGTACCACTGAAGCTTTCTTT. Its protein is CASGRDSTTEAFF. The complete variable domain, with remaining parts taken from reference TRBV28 and TRBJ1-1, reads DVKVTQSSRYLVKRTGEKVFLECVQDMDHENMFWYRQDPGLGLRLIYFSYDVKMKEKGDIPEGYSVSREKKERFSLILESASTNQTSMYLCASGRDSTTEAFFGQGTRLTVV.

As concerns this clone: Different DNA sequences within this sample yield the same CDR3. The V call is TRBV5-1, the J call TRBJ2-5; D is undetermined. Germline CDR1 is SGHRS and CDR2 is YFSETQ. The CDR3 runs 14 residues. V lost 0 bases to trimming and J lost 5 bases, with 11 bases between them. The CDR3 DNA reads as TGCGCCAGCAGCTTGGCCGGGCTAGGTGAGACCCAGTACTTC. Its protein product is CASSLAGLGETQYF.

The chain couples TRBV19 to TRBJ1-5; 9 bases align to TRBD1. Germline CDR1 LNHDA, CDR2 SQIVND (reference sequence). Germline trimming cut 5 bases from V and 3 bases from J; bases unmatched to any gene: 5. The CDR3 sequence is 15 residues long. The CDR3 DNA reads as TGTGCCAGTAGTGAGGACAGGGGCAACAATCAGCCCCAGCATTTT. This encodes CASSEDRGNNQPQHF.

CDR3 in amino acids: CASTLLRGEKLFF. CDR3 DNA: TGTGCCAGCACCTTGCTCCGGGGGGAAAAACTGTTTTTT. This chain links TRBV28 with TRBJ1-4, with TRBD1 as a possible D gene (5 bases). Trimming removed 7 bases from V and 8 bases from J, with 14 bases in between. The CDR3 contains 13 residues. Germline V gives CDR1 MDHEN, CDR2 SYDVKM.

The gene calls are TRBV29-1 and TRBJ2-1, with 13 bases aligning to TRBD2. Per the germline V gene, CDR1 is SQVTM and CDR2 is ANQGSEA. The V segment lost 7 bases and the J segment 9 bases; nucleotides outside the gene matches: 9. The CDR3 runs to 14 residues. CDR3 coding DNA: TGCAGCGGTACCGGGACTAGCGGGATTGGTGAGCAGTTCTTC. This translates into CSGTGTSGIGEQFF.

This chain joins TRBV5-1 and TRBJ2-1; a weak D match, TRBD2 (7 bases). This CDR3 is built from 20 residues. CDR1 SGHRS and CDR2 YFSETQ come from the germline V gene. V was trimmed by 4 bases and J by 0 bases, leaving 26 bases between them. For the CDR3, the DNA is TGCGCCAGCAGCCCCAAGGGGGGGCGCGGTCCCTCGAGCTCCTACAATGAGCAGTTCTTC. It translates to CASSPKGGRGPSSSYNEQFF.

The CDR3 region is CASSSQTDSYNEQFF. The CDR3 region has the DNA TGTGCCAGCAGTTCCCAGACGGACTCCTACAATGAGCAGTTCTTC. This rearrangement joins TRBV28 to TRBJ2-1; no clear D gene. This CDR3 is 15 amino acids long. Germline V gene data show CDR1 as MDHEN and CDR2 as SYDVKM. V was clipped by 4 bases and J by 0 bases, with 10 bases between them.

This chain connects TRBV19 to TRBJ1-4; TRBD1 aligns across 7 bases. Germline CDR1 is LNHDA and CDR2 is SQIVND (reference sequence). This CDR3 region has 14 residues. The ends lost 6 bases at V and 6 bases at J; junction bases unmatched: 7. CDR3 nucleotides: TGTGCCAGTAGCCTGACAGGGTCTGATGAAAAACTGTTTTTT. It encodes CASSLTGSDEKLFF. The complete variable domain, with remaining parts taken from reference TRBV19 and TRBJ1-4, reads DGGITQSPKYLFRKEGQNVTLSCEQNLNHDAMYWYRQDPGQGLRLIYYSQIVNDFQKGDIAEGYSVSREKKESFPLTVTSAQKNPTAFYLCASSLTGSDEKLFFGSGTQLSVL.

V usage is TRBV19 and J usage is TRBJ2-7; D possibly uses TRBD1 or TRBD2 (5 bases each). The CDR3 consists of 15 residues. From germline, CDR1 is LNHDA and CDR2 SQIVND (reference sequence). V was cut by 0 bases and J by 4 bases, with 13 bases left in between. CDR3 sequence: CASSIDGAPRYEQYF. The DNA for the CDR3 is TGTGCCAGTAGTATAGACGGGGCTCCGAGGTACGAGCAGTACTTC.

The chain employs TRBV7-8 and TRBJ2-7; no clear D. Trimming pared 1 base from V and 4 bases from J, leaving 14 bases between. This CDR3 contains 15 residues. The germline CDR1 and CDR2 sequences are SGHVS and FQNEAQ. CDR3 in amino acids: CASSLDVGLGYEQYF. The CDR3 DNA is TGTGCCAGCAGCTTAGACGTAGGATTAGGGTACGAGCAGTACTTC.

The rearrangement links TRBV27 to TRBJ2-6; tentative D call: TRBD1 (5 bases). The length of the CDR3 is 18 residues. Germline V gives CDR1 MNHEY, CDR2 SMNVEV (reference sequence). V lost 5 bases, J lost 0 bases, and 17 bases lay in between. The CDR3 DNA reads TGTGCCAGCAGTCCATACGGCGGAGACAGCTCTGGGGCCAACGTCCTGACTTTC. Protein product: CASSPYGGDSSGANVLTF. Combining the CDR3 with reference TRBV27 and TRBJ2-6 gives the whole variable domain EAQVTQNPRYLITVTGKKLTVTCSQNMNHEYMSWYRQDPGLGLRQIYYSMNVEVTDKGDVPEGYKVSRKEKRNFPLILESPSPNQTSLYFCASSPYGGDSSGANVLTFGAGSRLTVL.

V and J are TRBV5-6 and TRBJ1-5; TRBD1 aligns across 7 bases. CDR3 length equals 15 residues. The V segment lost 2 bases and the J segment 2 bases; nucleotides outside the gene matches: 4. Germline V gene data show CDR1 as SGHDT and CDR2 as YYEEEE. This CDR3 is CASSLGGRGNQPQHF. The CDR3 nucleotides are TGTGCCAGCAGCTTAGGGGGCAGGGGCAATCAGCCCCAGCATTTT. Filled out from reference TRBV5-6 and TRBJ1-5, the complete variable domain reads DAGVTQSPTHLIKTRGQQVTLRCSPKSGHDTVSWYQQALGQGPQFIFQYYEEEERQRGNFPDRFSGHQFPNYSSELNVNALLLGDSALYLCASSLGGRGNQPQHFGDGTRLSIL.

This clone was observed a single time. J is TRBJ1-1 and V is TRBV7-2; unclear D gene. V lost 2 bases and J lost 4, with 11 bases in between. Looked up from germline, CDR1 is SGHTA and CDR2 is FQGNSA. CDR3 length: 14 residues. This CDR3 reads CASSLSSGSTEAFF. Written as DNA, the CDR3 is TGTGCCAGCAGCTTATCTTCCGGCTCCACTGAAGCTTTCTTT.

V is TRBV12-3 or TRBV12-4 and J is TRBJ1-2; a weak D match, TRBD1 (6 bases). Trimming shortened V by 6 bases and J by 5 bases, and 13 bases separated the two germline ends. CDR3 length equals 13 residues. The CDR3 nucleotides read TGTGCCAGCAGCCCTACCGGACAGTATGGCTACACCTTC. This encodes CASSPTGQYGYTF.